Here is one T cell receptor (beta chain) with its context. The antigen is not known. The V end lost 7 bases, the J end lost 4 bases, and 14 bases lay between the germline ends. The CDR3 loop spans 13 amino acids. Germline CDR1 is MDHEN and CDR2 is SYDVKM. The data belong to a study of shared clonotypes between healthy human individuals. Study-wide results and caveats: Non-shared clonotypes had lower generation probabilities than those shared by all four donors.

Here immunoSEQ multiplex PCR was the method, and the copy in TCRdb shows in-frame clones only, minus some. Among roughly 2.2 million clones listed, 85% to 95% were seen once. The sequenced sample was naive CD4+ T cells from PBMCs. Subset reported: CD45RA+ positively selected. The chain combines TRBV28 with TRBJ2-7; possibly TRBD1 for D (6 bases). This receptor was obtained from a man aged 18 to 29 in good health. Some clones in this sample may be carry-over from other donors' samples. CDR3 residues: CASMGTPAYEQYF. DNA of the CDR3: TGTGCCAGCATGGGGACACCCGCATACGAGCAGTACTTC.